This T cell receptor beta chain was captured in a study of cytomegalovirus exposure and HLA in healthy donors. Some clones are missing from TCRdb's copy, which holds only in-frame ones; the method was immunoSEQ multiplex PCR. The table includes some 140,000 clones, 70% to 90% detected once. In the case of this clone: Its antigen is as yet unknown.

The CDR3 is 17 residues long. The germline V gene has CDR1 MGHRA and CDR2 YSYEKL. The V and J ends lost 0 bases and 0 bases respectively, with 14 bases between them. Findings and caveats of the study: Later, an analysis found that TCR clusters from the first cohort tended to co-occur in the 120 or so validation repertoires. The study listed approximately 160 cytomegalovirus-associated TCR beta chains. The classifier, whose performance was assessed in both the original and validation cohorts, reportedly diagnosed cytomegalovirus status with high specificity and sensitivity.

The donors were part of the validation cohort, which consisted of under 150 subjects and was separate from the first cohort of 666 subjects. Source material: PBMCs. J is TRBJ1-1 and V is TRBV4-1, with D perhaps TRBD1 (5 bases). The sequence was obtained from a woman in her twenties or thirties in good health and CMV-seronegative. CDR3 residues: CASSQDSSGIVNTEAFF. CDR3 DNA: TGCGCCAGCAGCCAAGATAGTTCAGGGATCGTGAACACTGAAGCTTTCTTT.